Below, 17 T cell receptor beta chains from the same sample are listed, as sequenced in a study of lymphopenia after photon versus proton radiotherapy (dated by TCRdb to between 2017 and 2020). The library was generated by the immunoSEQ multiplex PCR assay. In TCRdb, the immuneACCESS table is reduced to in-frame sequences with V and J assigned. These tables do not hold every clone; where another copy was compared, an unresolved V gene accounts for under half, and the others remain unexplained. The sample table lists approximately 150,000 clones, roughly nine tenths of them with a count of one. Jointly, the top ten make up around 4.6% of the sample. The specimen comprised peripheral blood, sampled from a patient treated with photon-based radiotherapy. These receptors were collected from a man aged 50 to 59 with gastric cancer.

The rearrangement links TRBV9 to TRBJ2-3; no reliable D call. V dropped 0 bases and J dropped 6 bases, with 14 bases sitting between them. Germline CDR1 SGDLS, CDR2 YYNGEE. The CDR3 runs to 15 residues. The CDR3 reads CASSVAHLLKDTQYF. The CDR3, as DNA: TGTGCCAGCAGCGTAGCTCACCTCTTAAAGGATACGCAGTATTTT.

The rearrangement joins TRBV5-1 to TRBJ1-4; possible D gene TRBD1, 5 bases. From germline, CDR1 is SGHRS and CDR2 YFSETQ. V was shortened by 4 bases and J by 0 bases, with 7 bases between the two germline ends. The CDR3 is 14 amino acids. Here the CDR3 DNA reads TGCGCCAGCAGCACGACAGCAACTAATGAAAAACTGTTTTTT. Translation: CASSTTATNEKLFF.

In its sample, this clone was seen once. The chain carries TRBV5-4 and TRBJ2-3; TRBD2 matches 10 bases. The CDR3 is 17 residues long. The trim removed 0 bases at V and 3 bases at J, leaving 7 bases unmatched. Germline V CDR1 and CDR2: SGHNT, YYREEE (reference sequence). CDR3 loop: CASSLALAGVGTDTQYF. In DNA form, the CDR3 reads TGTGCCAGCAGCTTGGCGCTAGCGGGAGTAGGTACAGATACGCAGTATTTT.

The DNA for the CDR3 is TGTGCCAGCAGCACACCGGACAGGGGGCTCATGAACACTGAAGCTTTCTTT. This encodes CASSTPDRGLMNTEAFF. The gene calls are TRBV13 and TRBJ1-1; 11 bases map to TRBD1. The CDR3 spans 17 residues. V shed 5 bases, J shed 0 bases, and the junction held 8 bases outside the gene matches. In germline, CDR1 is PRHDT, CDR2 FYEKMQ (reference sequence).

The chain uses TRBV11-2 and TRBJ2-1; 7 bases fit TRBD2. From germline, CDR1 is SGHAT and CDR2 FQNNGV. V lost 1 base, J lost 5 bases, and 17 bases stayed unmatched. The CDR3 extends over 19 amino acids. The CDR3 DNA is TGTGCCAGCAGCTTAGTTGTGGGAGGGCCAGGCATGCCGAACAATGAGCAGTTCTTC. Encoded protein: CASSLVVGGPGMPNNEQFF. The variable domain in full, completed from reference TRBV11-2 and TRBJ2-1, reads EAGVAQSPRYKIIEKRQSVAFWCNPISGHATLYWYQQILGQGPKLLIQFQNNGVVDDSQLPKDRFSAERLKGVDSTLKIQPAKLEDSAVYLCASSLVVGGPGMPNNEQFFGPGTRLTVL.

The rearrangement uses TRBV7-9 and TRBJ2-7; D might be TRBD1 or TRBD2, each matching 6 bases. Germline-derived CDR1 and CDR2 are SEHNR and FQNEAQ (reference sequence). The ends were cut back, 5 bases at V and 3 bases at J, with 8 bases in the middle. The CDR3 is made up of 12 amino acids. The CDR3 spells CASSEGGYEQYF. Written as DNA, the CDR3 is TGTGCCAGCAGCGAGGGGGGCTACGAGCAGTACTTC.

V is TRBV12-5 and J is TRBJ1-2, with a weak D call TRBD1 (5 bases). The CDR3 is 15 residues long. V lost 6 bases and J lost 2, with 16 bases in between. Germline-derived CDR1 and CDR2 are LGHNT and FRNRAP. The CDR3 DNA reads TGTGCTAGTGGCCTTGCCATCCAGGGAAACTATGGCTACACCTTC. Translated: CASGLAIQGNYGYTF. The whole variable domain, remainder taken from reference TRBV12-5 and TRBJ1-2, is DARVTQTPRHKVTEMGQEVTMRCQPILGHNTVFWYRQTMMQGLELLAYFRNRAPLDDSGMPKDRFSAEMPDATLATLKIQPSEPRDSAVYFCASGLAIQGNYGYTFGSGTRLTVV.

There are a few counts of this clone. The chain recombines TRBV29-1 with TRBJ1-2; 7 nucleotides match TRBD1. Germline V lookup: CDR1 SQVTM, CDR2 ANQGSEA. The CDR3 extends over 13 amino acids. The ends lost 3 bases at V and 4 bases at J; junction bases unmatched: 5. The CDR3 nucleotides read TGCAGCGTTGATGGGCAGGGGGGCTATGGCTACACCTTC. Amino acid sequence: CSVDGQGGYGYTF.

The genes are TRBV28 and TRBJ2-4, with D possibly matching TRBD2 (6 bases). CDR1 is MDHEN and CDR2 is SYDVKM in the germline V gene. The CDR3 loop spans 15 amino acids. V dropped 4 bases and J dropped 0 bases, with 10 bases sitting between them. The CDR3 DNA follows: TGTGCCAGCAGTTCGGGGGATTTAGCCAAAAACATTCAGTACTTC. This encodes CASSSGDLAKNIQYF.

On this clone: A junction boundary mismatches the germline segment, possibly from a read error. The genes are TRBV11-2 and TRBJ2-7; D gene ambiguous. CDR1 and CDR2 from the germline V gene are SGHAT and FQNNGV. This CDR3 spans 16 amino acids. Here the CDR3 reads CASSLVRTDLSHEQYF. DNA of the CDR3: TGTGCCAGCAGCTTAGTAAGGACGGACCTCTCCCACGAGCAGTACTTC.

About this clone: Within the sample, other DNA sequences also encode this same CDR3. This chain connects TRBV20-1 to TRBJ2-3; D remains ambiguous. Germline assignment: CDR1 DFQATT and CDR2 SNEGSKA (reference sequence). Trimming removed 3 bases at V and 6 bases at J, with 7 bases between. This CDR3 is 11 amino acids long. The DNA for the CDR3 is TGCAGTGCTAGCCCGACCGATACGCAGTATTTT. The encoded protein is CSASPTDTQYF.

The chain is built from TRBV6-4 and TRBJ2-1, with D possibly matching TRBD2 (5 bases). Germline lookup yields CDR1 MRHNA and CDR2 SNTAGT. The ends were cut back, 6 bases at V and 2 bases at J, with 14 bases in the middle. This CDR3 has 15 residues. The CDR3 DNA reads TGTGCCAGCAGCGCCCTTGCGGAGGCCTACAATGAGCAGTTCTTC. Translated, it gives CASSALAEAYNEQFF.

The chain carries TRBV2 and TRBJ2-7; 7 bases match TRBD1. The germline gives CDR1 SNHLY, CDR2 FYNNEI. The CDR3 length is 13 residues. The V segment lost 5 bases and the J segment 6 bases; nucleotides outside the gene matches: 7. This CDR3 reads CASSWDSRREQYF. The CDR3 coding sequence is TGTGCCAGCAGTTGGGACAGCCGGCGCGAGCAGTACTTC. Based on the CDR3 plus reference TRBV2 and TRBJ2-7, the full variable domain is EPEVTQTPSHQVTQMGQEVILRCVPISNHLYFYWYRQILGQKVEFLVSFYNNEISEKSEIFDDQFSVERPDGSNFTLKIRSTKLEDSAMYFCASSWDSRREQYFGPGTRLTVT.

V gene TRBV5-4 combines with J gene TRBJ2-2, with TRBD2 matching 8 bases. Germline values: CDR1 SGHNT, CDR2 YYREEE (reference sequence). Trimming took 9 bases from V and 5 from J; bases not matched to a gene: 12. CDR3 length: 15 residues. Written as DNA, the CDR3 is TGTGCCACAACCGCGGGGGGAGGGCCAACCGGGGAGCTGTTTTTT. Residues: CATTAGGGPTGELFF.

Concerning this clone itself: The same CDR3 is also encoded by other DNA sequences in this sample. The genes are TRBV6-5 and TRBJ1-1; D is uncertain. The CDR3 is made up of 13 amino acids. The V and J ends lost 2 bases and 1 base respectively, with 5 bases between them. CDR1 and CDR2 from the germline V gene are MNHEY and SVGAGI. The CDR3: CASSYGQNTEAFF. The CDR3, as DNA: TGTGCCAGCAGTTACGGGCAGAACACTGAAGCTTTCTTT.

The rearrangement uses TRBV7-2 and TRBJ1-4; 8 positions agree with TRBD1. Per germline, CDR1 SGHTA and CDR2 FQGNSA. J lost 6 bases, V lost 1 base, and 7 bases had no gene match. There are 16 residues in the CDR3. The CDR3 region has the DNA TGTGCCAGCAGCTTAGTTGCAGGGGGCGGCGATGAAAAACTGTTTTTT. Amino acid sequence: CASSLVAGGGDEKLFF.

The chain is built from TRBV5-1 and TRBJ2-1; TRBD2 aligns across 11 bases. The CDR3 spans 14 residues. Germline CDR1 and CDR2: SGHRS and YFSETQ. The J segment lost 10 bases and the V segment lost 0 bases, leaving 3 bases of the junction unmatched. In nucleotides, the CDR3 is TGCGCCAGCAGCTTGGGACTAGCGGGGTCCGAGCAGTTCTTC. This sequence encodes CASSLGLAGSEQFF.